This T cell receptor (beta chain) is drawn from a study of neoadjuvant anti-PD-1 for oral cavity cancer. With regard to this clone: Its antigen is currently unknown.

Germline CDR1 reads LNHDA; CDR2 reads SQIVND (reference sequence). The V and J ends lost 6 bases and 4 bases respectively, with 10 bases between them. CDR3 length: 13 amino acids. General study points: Each response group had just three patients in TCR analyses.

The table came from immunoSEQ multiplex PCR; TCRdb's copy has only in-frame clones and leaves some out. This table holds some 6,900 clones, roughly four fifths found once. The chain employs TRBV19 and TRBJ1-5, with D unresolved. This specimen was PBMCs, taken before nivolumab (anti-PD-1) treatment. The receptor was isolated from a person aged 40-85 years with oral cavity squamous cell carcinoma. As DNA, the CDR3 is TGTGCCAGTAGCCTATTGGATAATCAGCCCCAGCATTTT. Its translation: CASSLLDNQPQHF.